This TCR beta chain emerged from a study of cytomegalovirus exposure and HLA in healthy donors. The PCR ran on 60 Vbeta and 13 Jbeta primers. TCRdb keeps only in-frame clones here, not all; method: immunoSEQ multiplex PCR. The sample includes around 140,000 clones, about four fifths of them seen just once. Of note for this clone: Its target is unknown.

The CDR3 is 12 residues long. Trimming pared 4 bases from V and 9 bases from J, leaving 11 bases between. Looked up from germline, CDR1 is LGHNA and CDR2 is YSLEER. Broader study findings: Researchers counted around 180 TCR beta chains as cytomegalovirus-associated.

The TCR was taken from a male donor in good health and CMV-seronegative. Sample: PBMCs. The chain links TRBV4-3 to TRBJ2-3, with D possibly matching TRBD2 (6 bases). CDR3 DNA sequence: TGCGCCAGCAGCCCTTCGGCGGGGACGCAGTATTTT. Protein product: CASSPSAGTQYF.